These 18 T cell receptor beta chains came from one sample sequenced in a study of cytomegalovirus exposure and HLA in healthy donors. Researchers ran the PCR with 60 Vbeta and 13 Jbeta primers. TCRdb keeps only in-frame clones here, not all; method: immunoSEQ multiplex PCR. Among around 150,000 clones listed, 75% to 80% were seen once. The sequenced sample consisted of PBMCs. The receptors stem from a woman aged 50 to 60 in good health and CMV-seropositive.

The gene calls are TRBV6-5 and TRBJ1-2, with D uncertain. The germline V gene has CDR1 MNHEY and CDR2 SVGAGI. The CDR3 extends over 13 amino acids. Deletions cut 6 bases from V and 4 bases from J, with 12 bases between. The CDR3 DNA is TGTGCCAGCAGCCCGGACTACTCCTATGGCTACACCTTC. This translates into CASSPDYSYGYTF.

The chain links TRBV19 to TRBJ1-1; D may be TRBD1 (6 bases). Germline CDR1 LNHDA, CDR2 SQIVND (reference sequence). CDR3 length: 17 amino acids. The V gene lost 4 bases and the J gene lost 0 bases, with 18 bases spanning the gap. For the CDR3, the DNA is TGTGCCAGTAGTAAGGTTCGGACAGTAAACATGAACACTGAAGCTTTCTTT. Translation gives CASSKVRTVNMNTEAFF.

The V call is TRBV4-1, the J call TRBJ1-4, with D perhaps TRBD1 (6 bases). Looked up from germline, CDR1 is MGHRA and CDR2 is YSYEKL. V lost 1 base, J lost 0 bases, and 9 bases lay in between. This CDR3 is 16 amino acids long. The CDR3: CASSQGGQSTNEKLFF. The CDR3 nucleotides read TGCGCCAGCAGCCAAGGTGGACAGTCAACTAATGAAAAACTGTTTTTT.

The genes are TRBV9 and TRBJ2-2, with D perhaps matching TRBD2 (6 bases). This CDR3 comprises 16 residues. Germline V lookup: CDR1 SGDLS, CDR2 YYNGEE. V lost 0 bases to trimming and J lost 3 bases, with 12 bases between them. CDR3 residues: CASSVVASVDTGELFF. CDR3 coding DNA: TGTGCCAGCAGCGTAGTGGCTAGCGTGGACACCGGGGAGCTGTTTTTT.

This chain connects TRBV7-2 to TRBJ1-5; D might be TRBD1 (6 bases). The V end lost 4 bases, the J end lost 0 bases, and 13 bases lay between the germline ends. This CDR3 region has 16 residues. Germline CDR1 SGHTA, CDR2 FQGNSA. The chain's CDR3 is CASSWTPRGSNQPQHF. CDR3 sequence (DNA): TGTGCCAGCAGCTGGACTCCCAGGGGTAGCAATCAGCCCCAGCATTTT.

V usage is TRBV27 and J usage is TRBJ2-1; D call uncertain. The germline CDR1 and CDR2 sequences are MNHEY and SMNVEV (reference sequence). Trimming stripped 3 bases from V and 3 bases from J, with 6 bases between. CDR3 size: 13 residues. This CDR3 is CASSLSFYNEQFF. The CDR3 DNA reads TGTGCCAGCAGTTTGAGTTTCTACAATGAGCAGTTCTTC.

This sequence joins TRBV7-8 and TRBJ2-2, with TRBD1 identical over 11 bases. Germline assignment: CDR1 SGHVS and CDR2 FQNEAQ. V was clipped by 5 bases and J by 3 bases; unmatched bases: 2. The length of the CDR3 is 15 residues. The CDR3 is CASSRTGGHTGELFF. The CDR3, as DNA: TGTGCCAGCAGCAGGACAGGGGGCCACACCGGGGAGCTGTTTTTT.

V usage is TRBV7-8 and J usage is TRBJ2-1, with 11 positions matching TRBD2. J lost 5 bases, V lost 1 base, and 10 bases had no gene match. Germline V CDR1 and CDR2: SGHVS, FQNEAQ. The CDR3 has 18 residues. CDR3 DNA: TGTGCCAGCAGCTTAGTGCGCGTTAGGGGACTAGCGGACAATGAGCAGTTCTTC. Protein product: CASSLVRVRGLADNEQFF.

V gene TRBV6-1 combines with J gene TRBJ2-2; unclear D gene. Germline CDR1 and CDR2: MNHNS and SASEGT. With 7 bases removed from V and 1 base from J, the gap between germline ends came to 13 bases. The CDR3 consists of 15 residues. CDR3 sequence (DNA): TGTGCCAGCACCGCAGAGGTCTTGAACACCGGGGAGCTGTTTTTT. It translates to CASTAEVLNTGELFF.

The chain recombines TRBV10-3 with TRBJ2-1; D is unclear. V was clipped by 4 bases and J by 6 bases, with 10 bases between them. Germline CDR1 reads ENHRY; CDR2 reads SYGVKD. The CDR3 loop spans 13 amino acids. The CDR3 DNA follows: TGTGCCATCAGTGTTGTGCTATTCAATGAGCAGTTCTTC. Translated: CAISVVLFNEQFF.

Comments on this clone: The CDR3 end shows no conserved phenylalanine or tryptophan, and so a read error is likely. This chain uses TRBV4-1 with TRBJ2-3, with TRBD2 matching 9 bases. The CDR3 has 16 amino acids. J gave up 1 base and V 2 bases, and 4 bases lay outside the gene matches. The V gene's germline CDR1 is MGHRA and CDR2 YSYEKL. This CDR3 is CASSQLAGPGTDTQYV. The CDR3 coding sequence is TGCGCCAGCAGCCAACTAGCGGGGCCCGGCACAGATACGCAGTATGTT.

This chain uses TRBV5-4 with TRBJ1-2; 7 nucleotides align to TRBD1. Germline V lookup: CDR1 SGHNT, CDR2 YYREEE (reference sequence). Trimming removed 0 bases from V and 2 bases from J; junction bases left unmatched: 4. The CDR3 has 15 amino acids. CDR3 nucleotides: TGTGCCAGCAGCTTGGACTTACAGGGGAACTATGGCTACACCTTC. It specifies CASSLDLQGNYGYTF. The complete variable domain, with remaining parts taken from reference TRBV5-4 and TRBJ1-2, reads ETGVTQSPTHLIKTRGQQVTLRCSSQSGHNTVSWYQQALGQGPQFIFQYYREEENGRGNFPPRFSGLQFPNYSSELNVNALELDDSALYLCASSLDLQGNYGYTFGSGTRLTVV.

J is TRBJ1-6 and V is TRBV4-3, with 7 bases that match TRBD1. The germline V gene has CDR1 LGHNA and CDR2 YSLEER. With 1 base clipped from V and 4 bases from J, the junction kept 7 bases outside the gene matches. The CDR3 totals 17 residues. CDR3 in amino acids: CASSQGHGGQYNSPLHF. The CDR3 bases are TGCGCCAGCAGCCAAGGACACGGGGGACAGTATAATTCACCCCTCCACTTT.

The V and J genes are TRBV6-1 and TRBJ2-7; a weak D match, TRBD2 (6 bases). CDR3 length: 15 residues. Germline lookup yields CDR1 MNHNS and CDR2 SASEGT. V was shortened by 11 bases and J by 3 bases, with 23 bases between the two germline ends. DNA for the CDR3: TGTGCCGTAGCGGCAGGACTACTTCGGAGCTACGAGCAGTACTTC. Its translation is CAVAAGLLRSYEQYF.

The V gene is TRBV5-8, the J gene TRBJ1-4; D not certain. There are 14 residues in the CDR3. Germline CDR1 is SGHTS and CDR2 is YDEGEE. V was shortened by 0 bases and J by 8 bases, with 11 bases between the two germline ends. The CDR3 loop is CASSLGPGREKLFF. CDR3 nucleotides: TGTGCCAGCAGCTTGGGTCCCGGGAGAGAAAAACTGTTTTTT.

The chain links TRBV28 to TRBJ2-5; possible D gene TRBD1, 5 bases. The CDR3 totals 13 residues. The germline V and J ends were trimmed by 8 bases and 3 bases, with 13 bases remaining between them. The germline V gene encodes CDR1 MDHEN and CDR2 SYDVKM. The CDR3 sequence: CASAVPGKETQYF. CDR3 DNA sequence: TGTGCCAGCGCCGTGCCAGGGAAAGAGACCCAGTACTTC.

The J gene is TRBJ2-1, the V gene TRBV5-6; 9 nucleotides align to TRBD1. The trim removed 2 bases at V and 4 bases at J, leaving 10 bases unmatched. The CDR3 totals 17 residues. Germline assignment: CDR1 SGHDT and CDR2 YYEEEE. The CDR3: CASSFNTGTGRYNEQFF. Here the CDR3 DNA reads TGTGCCAGCAGCTTTAACACCGGGACAGGGAGGTACAATGAGCAGTTCTTC. Complete variable domain (other parts from reference TRBV5-6 and TRBJ2-1): DAGVTQSPTHLIKTRGQQVTLRCSPKSGHDTVSWYQQALGQGPQFIFQYYEEEERQRGNFPDRFSGHQFPNYSSELNVNALLLGDSALYLCASSFNTGTGRYNEQFFGPGTRLTVL.

The chain is built from TRBV14 and TRBJ2-1; 10 bases align to TRBD2. CDR3 length equals 18 residues. The V gene end was trimmed by 1 base and the J gene end by 2 bases; junction bases not matched to a gene: 8. Germline V CDR1 and CDR2: SGHDN, FVKESK. In DNA, the CDR3 is TGTGCCAGCAGCCAAGGGACTAGCGGTGGAGGGCCCTACAATGAGCAGTTCTTC. It codes for CASSQGTSGGGPYNEQFF.